This T cell receptor beta chain is drawn from a study of blood T cell repertoires in COVID-19. At the level of the study: Collection of acute and convalescent COVID-19 samples took place in the United States, Italy and Spain. Sources were T cells, B-cell-depleted T cells, or PBMCs; the material itself was cDNA or gDNA.

In the study's own analysis: Cell counts per sample came from amplifying reference gene primers. TCRdb's table, derived via immunoSEQ multiplex PCR, lists solely in-frame clones and lacks some. The D gene and trimming were derived from the DNA, and the V and J assignments and clone size from that table. The sample shows about 200,000 clones, about 82% of them seen only once. Clinical histories supplied by participants themselves formed the basis of cohort assignment. CDR1 is SGHRS and CDR2 is YFSETQ in the germline V gene. The CDR3 covers 15 residues. V lost 3 bases, J lost 2 bases, and 12 bases lay in between.

Sequencing was done on a sample of PBMCs or T cells enriched from blood (not recorded which). The V gene is TRBV5-1, the J gene TRBJ1-3, with a weak D call TRBD1 (6 bases). This receptor was obtained from a man aged 40-49 years with acute COVID-19. CDR3 coding DNA: TGCGCCAGCAGCTCCACAGGGTCCCCTGGAAACACCATATATTTT. Translation: CASSSTGSPGNTIYF.